The clone carrying this T cell receptor beta chain was seen a single time. As yet, its antigen is unknown. The CDR3 is 12 amino acids. Generated by immunoSEQ multiplex PCR, the TCRdb table keeps only in-frame clones and is missing some. The sample lists about 150,000 clones, 75% to 95% occurring once. This record belongs to a study of T cell responses to AZD1222 COVID-19 vaccine. Study conclusions and caveats: Two AZD1222 doses significantly raised spike-specific TCR breadth and depth over controls.

The TCR originated in an adult in good health. J is TRBJ2-7 and V is TRBV21-1; the DNA was not compared with TRBD2, the D call given in the table. TRBV21-1 is classified as a pseudogene. The sample in question was peripheral blood, obtained on day 0 of AZD1222 vaccination. CDR3 sequence: CASRGSSYEQYF. The CDR3, as DNA: TGTGCCAGCCGGGGGAGCTCCTACGAGCAGTACTTC.